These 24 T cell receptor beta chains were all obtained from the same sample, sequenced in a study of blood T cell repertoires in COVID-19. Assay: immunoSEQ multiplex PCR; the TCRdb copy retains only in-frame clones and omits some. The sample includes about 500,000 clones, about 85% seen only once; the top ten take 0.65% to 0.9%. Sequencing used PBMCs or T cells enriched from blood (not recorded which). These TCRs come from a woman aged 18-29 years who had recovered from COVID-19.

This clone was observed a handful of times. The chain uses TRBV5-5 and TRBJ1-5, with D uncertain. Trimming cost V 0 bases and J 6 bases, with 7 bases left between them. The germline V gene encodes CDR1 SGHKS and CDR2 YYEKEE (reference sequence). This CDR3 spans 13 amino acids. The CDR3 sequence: CASSLDLGQPQHF. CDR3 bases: TGTGCCAGCAGCTTGGACCTCGGTCAGCCCCAGCATTTT.

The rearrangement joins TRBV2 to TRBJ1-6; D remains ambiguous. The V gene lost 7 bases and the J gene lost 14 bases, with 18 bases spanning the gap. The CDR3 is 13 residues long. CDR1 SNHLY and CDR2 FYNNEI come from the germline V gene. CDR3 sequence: CASTAPSRGTLHF. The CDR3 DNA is TGTGCCAGCACCGCCCCAAGTCGGGGAACCCTCCACTTT.

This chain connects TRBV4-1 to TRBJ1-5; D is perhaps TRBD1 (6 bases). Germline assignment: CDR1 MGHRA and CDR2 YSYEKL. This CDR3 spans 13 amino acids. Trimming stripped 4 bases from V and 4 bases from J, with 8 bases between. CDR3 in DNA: TGCGCCAGCAGCCCTACAGGGAATCAGCCCCAGCATTTT. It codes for CASSPTGNQPQHF.

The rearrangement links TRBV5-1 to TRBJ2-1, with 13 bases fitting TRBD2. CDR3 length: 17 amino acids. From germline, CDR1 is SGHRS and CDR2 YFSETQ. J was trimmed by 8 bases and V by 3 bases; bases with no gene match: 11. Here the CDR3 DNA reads TGCGCCAGCAGCTCCGGACTAGCGGGGGCTAGAGACGATGAGCAGTTCTTC. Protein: CASSSGLAGARDDEQFF.

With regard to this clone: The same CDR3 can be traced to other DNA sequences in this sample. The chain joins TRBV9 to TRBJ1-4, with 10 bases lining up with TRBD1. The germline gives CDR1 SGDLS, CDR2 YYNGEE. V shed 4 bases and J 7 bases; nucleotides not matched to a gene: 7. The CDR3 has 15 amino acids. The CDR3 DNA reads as TGTGCCAGCAGCCCCCGGACAGGGGGAGGTGAAAAACTGTTTTTT. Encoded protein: CASSPRTGGGEKLFF. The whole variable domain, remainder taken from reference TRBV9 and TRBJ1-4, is DSGVTQTPKHLITATGQRVTLRCSPRSGDLSVYWYQQSLDQGLQFLIQYYNGEERAKGNILERFSAQQFPDLHSELNLSSLELGDSALYFCASSPRTGGGEKLFFGSGTQLSVL.

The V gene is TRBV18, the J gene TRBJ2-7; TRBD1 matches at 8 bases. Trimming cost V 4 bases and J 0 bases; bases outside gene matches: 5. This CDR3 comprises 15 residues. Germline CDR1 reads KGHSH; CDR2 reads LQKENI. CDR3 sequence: CASSLGQGSSYEQYF. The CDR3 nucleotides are TGTGCCAGCTCACTCGGACAGGGAAGCTCCTACGAGCAGTACTTC.

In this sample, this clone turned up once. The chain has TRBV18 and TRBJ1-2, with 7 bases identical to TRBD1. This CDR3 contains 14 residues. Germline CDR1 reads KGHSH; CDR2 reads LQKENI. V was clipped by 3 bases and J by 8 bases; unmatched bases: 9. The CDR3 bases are TGTGCCAGCTCACCCGGGACAGACGGTCGGGGCTACACCTTC. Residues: CASSPGTDGRGYTF. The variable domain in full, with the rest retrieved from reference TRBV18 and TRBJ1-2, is NAGVMQNPRHLVRRRGQEARLRCSPMKGHSHVYWYRQLPEEGLKFMVYLQKENIIDESGMPKERFSAEFPKEGPSILRIQQVVRGDSAAYFCASSPGTDGRGYTFGSGTRLTVV.

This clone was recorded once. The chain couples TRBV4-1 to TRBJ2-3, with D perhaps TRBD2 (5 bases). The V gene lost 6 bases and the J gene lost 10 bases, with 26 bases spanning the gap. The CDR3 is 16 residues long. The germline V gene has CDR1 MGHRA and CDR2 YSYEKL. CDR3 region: CASRPAVLIQSPAQYF. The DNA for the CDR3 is TGCGCCAGCAGACCAGCGGTACTCATCCAATCCCCGGCGCAGTATTTT.

CDR3 sequence (DNA): TGTGCCAGCAGCTCTGGCGGGACAGAAACAGATACGCAGTATTTT. Translation: CASSSGGTETDTQYF. The rearrangement uses TRBV5-4 and TRBJ2-3, with D possibly TRBD1 on 7 matching bases. The germline V gene encodes CDR1 SGHNT and CDR2 YYREEE (reference sequence). Trimming removed 3 bases from V and 3 bases from J, with 14 bases in between. CDR3 length equals 15 residues.

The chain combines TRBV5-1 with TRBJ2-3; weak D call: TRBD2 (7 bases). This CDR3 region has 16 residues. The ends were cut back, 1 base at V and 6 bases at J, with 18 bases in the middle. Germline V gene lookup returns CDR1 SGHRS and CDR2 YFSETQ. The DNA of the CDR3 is TGCGCCAGCAGCTTGAAGGGGGGGGTCCCGCGGGATACGCAGTATTTT. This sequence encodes CASSLKGGVPRDTQYF.

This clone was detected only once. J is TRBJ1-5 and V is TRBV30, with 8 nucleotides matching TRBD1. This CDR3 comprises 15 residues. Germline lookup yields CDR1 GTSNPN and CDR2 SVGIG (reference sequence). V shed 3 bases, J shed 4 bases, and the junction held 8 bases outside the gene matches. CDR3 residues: CAWSPGQAWNQPQHF. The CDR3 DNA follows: TGTGCCTGGAGCCCGGGACAGGCGTGGAATCAGCCCCAGCATTTT.

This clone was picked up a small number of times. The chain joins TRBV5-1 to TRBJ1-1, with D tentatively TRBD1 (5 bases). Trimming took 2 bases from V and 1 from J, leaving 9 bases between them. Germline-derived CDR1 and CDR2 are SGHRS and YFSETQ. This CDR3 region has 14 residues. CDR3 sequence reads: CASSLQTGNTEAFF. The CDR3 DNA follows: TGCGCCAGCAGCTTACAAACAGGGAACACTGAAGCTTTCTTT.

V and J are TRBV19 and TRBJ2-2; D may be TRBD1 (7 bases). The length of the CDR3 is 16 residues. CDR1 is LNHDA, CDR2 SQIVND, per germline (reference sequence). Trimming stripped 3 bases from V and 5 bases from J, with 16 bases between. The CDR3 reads CASSIPQAGGTGELFF. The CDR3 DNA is TGTGCCAGTAGTATCCCCCAGGCAGGGGGGACCGGGGAGCTGTTTTTT.

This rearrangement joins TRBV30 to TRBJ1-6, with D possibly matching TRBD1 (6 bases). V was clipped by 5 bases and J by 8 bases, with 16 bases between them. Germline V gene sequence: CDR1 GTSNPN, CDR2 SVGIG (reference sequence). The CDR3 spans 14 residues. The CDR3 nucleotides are TGTGCCTGGGGGAAACAGGGTCGCGATTCACCCCTCCACTTT. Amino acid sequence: CAWGKQGRDSPLHF.

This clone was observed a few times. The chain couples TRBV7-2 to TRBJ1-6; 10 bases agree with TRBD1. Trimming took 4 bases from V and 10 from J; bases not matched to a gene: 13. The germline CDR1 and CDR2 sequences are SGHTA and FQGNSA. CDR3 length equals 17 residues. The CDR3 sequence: CASSSHGWTGGFSPLHF. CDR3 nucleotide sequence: TGTGCCAGCAGCTCCCACGGGTGGACAGGGGGATTCTCACCCCTCCACTTT.

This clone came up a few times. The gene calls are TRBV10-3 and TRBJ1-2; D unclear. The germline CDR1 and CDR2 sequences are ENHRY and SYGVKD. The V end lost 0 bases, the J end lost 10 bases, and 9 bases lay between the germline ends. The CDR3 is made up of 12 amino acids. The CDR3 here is CAISESGLAYTF. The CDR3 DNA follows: TGTGCCATCAGTGAGTCGGGCCTCGCCTACACCTTC.

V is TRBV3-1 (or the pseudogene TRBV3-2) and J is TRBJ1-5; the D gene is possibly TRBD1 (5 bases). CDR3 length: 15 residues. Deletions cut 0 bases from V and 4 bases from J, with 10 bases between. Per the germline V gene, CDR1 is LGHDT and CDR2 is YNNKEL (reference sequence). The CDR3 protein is CASSQDSQGNQPQHF. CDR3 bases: TGTGCCAGCAGCCAAGATAGCCAGGGAAATCAGCCCCAGCATTTT.

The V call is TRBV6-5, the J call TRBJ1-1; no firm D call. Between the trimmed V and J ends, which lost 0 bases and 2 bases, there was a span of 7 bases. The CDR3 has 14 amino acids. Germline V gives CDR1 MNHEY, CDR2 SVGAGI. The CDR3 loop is CASSYSTANTEAFF. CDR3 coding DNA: TGTGCCAGCAGTTACTCTACAGCTAACACTGAAGCTTTCTTT.

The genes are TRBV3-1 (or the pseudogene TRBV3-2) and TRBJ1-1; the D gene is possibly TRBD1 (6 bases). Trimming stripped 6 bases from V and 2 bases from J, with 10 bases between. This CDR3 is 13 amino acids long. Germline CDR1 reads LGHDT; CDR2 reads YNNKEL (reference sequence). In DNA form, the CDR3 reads TGTGCCAGCAGTGACAGGATCAACACTGAAGCTTTCTTT. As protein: CASSDRINTEAFF.

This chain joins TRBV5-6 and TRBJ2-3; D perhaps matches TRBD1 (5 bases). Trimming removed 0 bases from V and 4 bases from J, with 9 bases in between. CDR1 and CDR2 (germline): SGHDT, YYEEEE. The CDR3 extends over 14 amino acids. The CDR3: CASSLGQGADTQYF. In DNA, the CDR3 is TGTGCCAGCAGCTTGGGGCAGGGCGCAGATACGCAGTATTTT.

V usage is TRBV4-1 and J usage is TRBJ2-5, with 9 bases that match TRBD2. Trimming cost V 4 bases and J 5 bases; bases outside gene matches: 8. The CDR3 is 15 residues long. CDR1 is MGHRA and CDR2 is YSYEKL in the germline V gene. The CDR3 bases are TGCGCCAGCAGCCTAGGACTAGCGAAGGGTGAGACCCAGTACTTC. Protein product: CASSLGLAKGETQYF.

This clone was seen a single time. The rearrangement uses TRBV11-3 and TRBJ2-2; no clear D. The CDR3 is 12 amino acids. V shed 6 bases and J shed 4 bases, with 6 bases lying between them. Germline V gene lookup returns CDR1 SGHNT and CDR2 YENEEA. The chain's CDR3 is CASRASTGELFF. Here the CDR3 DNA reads TGTGCCAGCAGGGCTAGCACCGGGGAGCTGTTTTTT.

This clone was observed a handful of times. CDR3 amino acids: CASKVVSANTGELFF. The CDR3 region has the DNA TGTGCCAGCAAGGTGGTGAGCGCGAACACCGGGGAGCTGTTTTTT. This sequence joins TRBV2 and TRBJ2-2; no clear D gene. V was clipped by 7 bases and J by 0 bases, with 12 bases between them. The CDR3 extends over 15 amino acids. The germline V gene has CDR1 SNHLY and CDR2 FYNNEI.

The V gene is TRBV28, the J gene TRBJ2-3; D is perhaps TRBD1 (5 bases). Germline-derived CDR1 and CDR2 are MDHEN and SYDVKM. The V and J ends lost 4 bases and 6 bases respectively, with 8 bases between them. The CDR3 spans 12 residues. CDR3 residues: CASSWGRDTQYF. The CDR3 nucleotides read TGTGCCAGCAGTTGGGGCCGGGATACGCAGTATTTT.